Following are 9 T cell receptor beta chains from one sample sequenced in a study of tumor-infiltrating lymphocytes in primary liver carcinoma. Without any cell sorting, about 19-31 mg of bulk tissue yielded co-extracted RNA and DNA. TCR beta cDNA was prepared out of around 460 ng total RNA by means of a constant-region primer. The TCR beta library was amplified through three nested multiplex PCR rounds in a modified ARM-PCR procedure. TRBV1-TRBV30 forward primers paired with a C-beta reverse primer were used in the first two PCR rounds, which ran roughly 10 cycles each. TCRdb reanalysed the multiplex PCR reads using MiXCR and keeps one entry per CDR3 protein. Seen here are 150,000 to 200,000 distinct CDR3 sequences, just under 85% observed once, and the top ten hold about a sixth. Sequenced input: tumor tissue from primary liver carcinoma. The receptors here all came from a man aged 35-49 years with primary liver carcinoma and hepatitis B virus infection.

Comments on this clonotype: A read error may produce the germline difference seen at one junction end. The chain links TRBV10-2 to TRBJ2-7; TRBD2 might be the D (6 bases). CDR1 and CDR2 (germline): WSHSY, SAAADI. The CDR3 extends over 12 amino acids. The CDR3 loop is CAIRLVSTEQYF. The CDR3 nucleotides are TGTGCCATCAGACTAGTTAGCACCGAGCAGTACTTC.

The chain joins TRBV6-6 to TRBJ1-2; maybe TRBD1 (5 bases). Trimming took 10 bases from V and 8 from J, leaving 23 bases between them. The germline V gene encodes CDR1 MNHNY and CDR2 SVGAGI (reference sequence). CDR3 size: 14 residues. CDR3 in amino acids: CANRLTGCREGYTF. As DNA, the CDR3 is TGTGCCAACCGACTTACGGGGTGCAGGGAAGGCTACACCTTC.

A note on this clonotype: The CDR3 end shows no conserved phenylalanine or tryptophan, and so a read error is likely. V and J are TRBV11-1 and TRBJ2-3; the D call may be TRBD1 or TRBD2 (5 bases each). Between the trimmed V and J ends, which lost 10 bases and 1 base, there was a span of 30 bases. There are 19 residues in the CDR3. CDR1 is SGHAT, CDR2 FQDESV, per germline (reference sequence). CDR3 nucleotide sequence: TGTGCCAACAGGTCTGGGGGAAGCTCTGTTGGAGCCCGCACAGATACGCAGTATTCT. Its protein product is CANRSGGSSVGARTDTQYS.

As for this clonotype: The junction does not match germline at one end; this may be a read error. This chain connects TRBV12-3 or TRBV12-4 to TRBJ2-5; D not resolved. The CDR3 runs to 14 residues. The chain's CDR3 is CDSSSNMEQDTQYF. CDR3 sequence (DNA): TGTGACAGCAGTTCCAACATGGAACAAGATACCCAGTACTTC.

Points on this clonotype: At one end the junction does not follow the germline gene, possibly because of a read error. The chain uses TRBV29-1 and TRBJ2-1; D ambiguous. Germline CDR1 SQVTM, CDR2 ANQGSEA. This CDR3 has 15 residues. As DNA, the CDR3 is TGCAGCGTCGCCCCCCCAGGACGGCTACACAATGAGCAGCTCTTC. It encodes CSVAPPGRLHNEQLF.

This chain links TRBV11-2 with TRBJ2-7, with D maybe TRBD2 (6 bases). This CDR3 is 12 amino acids long. V lost 10 bases to trimming and J lost 5 bases, with 15 bases between them. Germline CDR1 SGHAT, CDR2 FQNNGV. The CDR3 DNA sequence: TGTGCCATCAGTCCCGGGGGTGACGAGCAGTACTTC. Translated: CAISPGGDEQYF.

A word on this clonotype: The conserved closing phenylalanine or tryptophan is absent in this CDR3, likely reflecting a read error. This chain links TRBV12-3 or TRBV12-4 with TRBJ2-1; 8 bases line up with TRBD2. The CDR3 runs 15 residues. CDR3 sequence: CANSLAAGVGNEQFL. CDR3 nucleotide sequence: TGTGCCAACAGTTTAGCAGCGGGAGTGGGTAATGAGCAGTTCTTA.

As to this clonotype: One junction end disagrees with the germline gene, perhaps due to a read error. This chain connects TRBV11-1 to TRBJ2-2, with 8 bases that match TRBD2. CDR3 size: 15 residues. CDR1 and CDR2 from the germline V gene are SGHAT and FQDESV (reference sequence). The CDR3 coding sequence is TGTGCCAGTAGCATAAGCGGGAGTGGAGCCGGGGAGTTGTTTTTT. Amino acid sequence: CASSISGSGAGELFF.

This clonotype was observed once. The gene calls are TRBV20-1 and TRBJ2-4; 10 positions match TRBD1. J lost 0 bases, V lost 3 bases, and 8 bases had no gene match. The CDR3 sequence is 17 residues long. The germline CDR1 and CDR2 sequences are DFQATT and SNEGSKA (reference sequence). CDR3 loop: CSASPRTGGLAKNIQYF. The CDR3 DNA follows: TGCAGTGCTAGCCCCCGGACAGGGGGACTAGCCAAAAACATTCAGTACTTC.